Included here is one T cell receptor (beta chain) sequence, with context. Generated by immunoSEQ multiplex PCR, the TCRdb table keeps only in-frame clones and is missing some. The sample comprises 75,000 to 95,000 clones, approximately 82% of which are singletons, and about 2.5% rests with the top ten. The sample belongs to a study of T cell clones after liver transplantation. Across the whole study: As an antigen-independent comparator, third-party-reactive TCRbeta sequences came from pre-transplant mixed lymphocyte reactions. Samples came pre-transplant, pre-randomization before withdrawal, and post-randomization after withdrawal ended.

With V trimmed by 2 bases and J by 3 bases, 8 bases remained unmatched. CDR3 length: 17 residues. The germline V gene has CDR1 SGHTA and CDR2 FQGNSA. This sequence originates from a human patient who received a liver transplant. Some T cells may have originated in the graft donor. Sample: CD4+ T cells from blood, taken at the 22-month timepoint. This chain joins TRBV7-2 and TRBJ2-5, with TRBD1 matching 11 bases. DNA for the CDR3: TGTGCCAGCAGCTTAATACGGACAGGGGGCGCAAAAGAGACCCAGTACTTC. It encodes CASSLIRTGGAKETQYF.